Reported below is one T cell receptor (beta chain). The antigen remains undetermined. CDR1 DFQATT and CDR2 SNEGSKA come from the germline V gene (reference sequence). J gave up 5 bases and V 3 bases, and 4 bases lay outside the gene matches. This CDR3 region has 14 residues. The data were obtained in a study of T cells in tumors after PD-1 blockade. Findings and caveats of the study: Blood contained 40% to 50% of the tumor's TCR clonotypes.

This table comes from immunoSEQ multiplex PCR, and its TCRdb copy is limited to in-frame clones, with some not included. Among fewer than 50,000 clones listed, around 85% were seen once. The source is a human donor with basal cell carcinoma. Sequencing used PBMCs, obtained before anti-PD-1 treatment. The chain links TRBV20-1 to TRBJ1-4, with TRBD1 matching over 9 bases. The CDR3 loop is CSASPGTGNEKLFF. In DNA form, the CDR3 reads TGCAGTGCTAGTCCCGGGACAGGGAATGAAAAACTGTTTTTT.